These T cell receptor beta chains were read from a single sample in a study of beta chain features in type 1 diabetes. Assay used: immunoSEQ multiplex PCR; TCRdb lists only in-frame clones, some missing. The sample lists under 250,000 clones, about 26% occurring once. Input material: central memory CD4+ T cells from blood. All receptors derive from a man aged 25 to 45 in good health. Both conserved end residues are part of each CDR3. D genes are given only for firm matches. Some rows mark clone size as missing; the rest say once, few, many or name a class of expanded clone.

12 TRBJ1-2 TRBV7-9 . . CASSRDLYGYTF TGTGCCAGCAGCCGGGACCTTTATGGCTACACCTTC
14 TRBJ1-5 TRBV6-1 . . CASSGDRAYQPQHF TGTGCCAGCAGCGGGGACCGAGCGTATCAGCCCCAGCATTTT
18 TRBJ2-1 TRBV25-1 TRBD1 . CASSESSGQISSYNEQFF TGTGCCAGCAGTGAATCTTCGGGACAGATAAGCTCCTACAATGAGCAGTTCTTC
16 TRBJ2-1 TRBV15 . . CATSDDSSAIYNEQFF TGTGCCACCAGCGACGATTCTAGCGCCATATACAATGAGCAGTTCTTC
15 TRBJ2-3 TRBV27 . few CASSWGDSSTDTQYF TGTGCCAGCAGTTGGGGGGACTCTAGCACAGATACGCAGTATTTT
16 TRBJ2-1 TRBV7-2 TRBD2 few CASTRLAGGVYNEQFF TGTGCCAGCACTAGACTAGCGGGAGGCGTCTACAATGAGCAGTTCTTC
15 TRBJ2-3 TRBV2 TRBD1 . CASSGQGERTDTQYF TGTGCCAGCAGTGGACAGGGGGAGAGGACAGATACGCAGTATTTT
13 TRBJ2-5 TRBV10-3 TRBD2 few CATGTSVSETQYF TGTGCCACCGGGACTAGCGTTTCGGAGACCCAGTACTTC
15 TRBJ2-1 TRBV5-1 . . CASSPGGSADNEQFF TGCGCCAGCAGCCCTGGCGGCTCAGCGGACAATGAGCAGTTCTTC
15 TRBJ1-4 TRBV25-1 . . CASTPSQGNNEKLFF TGTGCCAGCACTCCCTCGCAGGGCAATAATGAAAAACTGTTTTTT
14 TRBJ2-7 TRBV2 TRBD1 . CASTRTGAGFEQYF TGTGCCAGCACCCGGACAGGGGCGGGCTTCGAGCAGTACTTC
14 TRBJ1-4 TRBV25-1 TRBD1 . CASRGQGREGKLFF TGTGCCAGCAGGGGACAGGGACGGGAAGGAAAACTGTTTTTT
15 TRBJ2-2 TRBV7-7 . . CASSPAPQPTGELFF TGTGCCAGCAGCCCCGCGCCCCAACCCACCGGGGAGCTGTTTTTT
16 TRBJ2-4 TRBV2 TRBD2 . CASAREAQGAKNIQYF TGTGCCTCCGCGCGGGAGGCCCAGGGGGCCAAAAACATTCAGTACTTC
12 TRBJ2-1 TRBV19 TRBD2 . CASSDLAAQQFF TGTGCCAGTAGTGATCTAGCGGCTCAGCAGTTCTTC
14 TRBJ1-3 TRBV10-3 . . CATIQENSGNTIYF TGTGCCACCATACAGGAAAACTCTGGAAACACCATATATTTT
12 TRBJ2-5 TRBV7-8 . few CASSLVVETQYF TGTGCCAGCAGCTTAGTAGTTGAGACCCAGTACTTC
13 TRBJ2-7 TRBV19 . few CASSTGSTYEQYF TGTGCCAGTAGTACAGGGAGTACCTACGAGCAGTACTTC
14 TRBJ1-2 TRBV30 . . CAWSPGTSGSGYTF TGTGCCTGGAGCCCCGGGACTTCTGGTTCGGGCTACACCTTC
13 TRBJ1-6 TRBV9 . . CASSVGTLEALHF TGTGCCAGCAGCGTAGGGACGTTGGAGGCCCTCCACTTT
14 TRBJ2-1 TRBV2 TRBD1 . CASNPGQGTHEQFF TGTGCCAGCAACCCGGGACAGGGAACCCATGAGCAGTTCTTC
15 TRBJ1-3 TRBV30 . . CAWSVRLSSGNTIYF TGTGCCTGGAGTGTACGGCTAAGCTCTGGAAACACCATATATTTT